The 6 T cell receptor beta chains reported below all come from one sample, sequenced in a study of T cell responses to AZD1222 COVID-19 vaccine. Generated by immunoSEQ multiplex PCR, the TCRdb table keeps only in-frame clones and is missing some. This table has about 110,000 clones, about 80% appearing once. Here the sequenced sample was peripheral blood, taken on day 0 of AZD1222 vaccination. The receptor set was obtained from an adult in good health.

The chain carries TRBV28 and TRBJ1-5; D gene ambiguous. Germline loops: CDR1 MDHEN, CDR2 SYDVKM. CDR3 length: 16 amino acids. The V end lost 5 bases, the J end lost 7 bases, and 21 bases lay between the germline ends. CDR3 coding DNA: TGTGCCAGCAGTCTAACCATAACCACCGCCCGACAGCCCCAGCATTTT. Its translation is CASSLTITTARQPQHF.

This clone was seen a few times. The V gene is TRBV28, the J gene TRBJ1-2, with D unclear. This CDR3 spans 16 amino acids. The V gene's germline CDR1 is MDHEN and CDR2 SYDVKM. The V and J ends lost 2 bases and 8 bases respectively, with 21 bases between them. CDR3 in amino acids: CASSLRWVYSTEGYTF. Written as DNA, the CDR3 is TGTGCCAGCAGTTTAAGATGGGTATACTCAACGGAAGGCTACACCTTC.

The J gene is TRBJ2-1, the V gene TRBV7-9, with 7 bases lining up with TRBD2. The CDR3 length is 16 residues. Trimming at V came to 5 bases and at J to 2 bases, leaving 9 bases not matched to a gene. CDR1 and CDR2 from the germline V gene are SEHNR and FQNEAQ (reference sequence). DNA for the CDR3: TGTGCCAGCAGCCCCGGTAGGGCGGGAGCCTACAATGAGCAGTTCTTC. Translating gives CASSPGRAGAYNEQFF. The full variable domain, its missing parts supplied by reference TRBV7-9 and TRBJ2-1, is DTGVSQNPRHKITKRGQNVTFRCDPISEHNRLYWYRQTLGQGPEFLTYFQNEAQLEKSRLLSDRFSAERPKGSFSTLEIQRTEQGDSAMYLCASSPGRAGAYNEQFFGPGTRLTVL.

The chain recombines TRBV7-2 with TRBJ2-1; D unclear. CDR3 length: 15 amino acids. V gave up 9 bases and J gave up 2 bases, with 17 bases separating them. Germline V gene lookup returns CDR1 SGHTA and CDR2 FQGNSA. CDR3 region: CASKLPGGPYNEQFF. The CDR3 DNA follows: TGTGCCAGTAAACTTCCCGGCGGCCCCTACAATGAGCAGTTCTTC. The full variable domain, its missing parts supplied by reference TRBV7-2 and TRBJ2-1, is GAGVSQSPSNKVTEKGKDVELRCDPISGHTALYWYRQSLGQGLEFLIYFQGNSAPDKSGLPSDRFSAERTGGSVSTLTIQRTQQEDSAVYLCASKLPGGPYNEQFFGPGTRLTVL.

The CDR3 here is CASSLDRIHSYEQYF. CDR3 DNA sequence: TGTGCCAGCAGCTTGGACCGTATACACTCCTACGAGCAGTACTTC. The genes are TRBV7-9 and TRBJ2-7; D not resolved. V gave up 3 bases and J gave up 0 bases, with 12 bases separating them. Germline lookup yields CDR1 SEHNR and CDR2 FQNEAQ (reference sequence). There are 15 residues in the CDR3.

This chain connects TRBV3-1 (or the pseudogene TRBV3-2) to TRBJ1-3; unclear D gene. From germline, CDR1 is LGHDT and CDR2 YNNKEL (reference sequence). This CDR3 contains 15 residues. Trimming stripped 4 bases from V and 0 bases from J, with 10 bases between. The CDR3 protein is CASSRGSSSGNTIYF. The CDR3 bases are TGTGCCAGCAGCCGCGGTTCTAGCTCTGGAAACACCATATATTTT.